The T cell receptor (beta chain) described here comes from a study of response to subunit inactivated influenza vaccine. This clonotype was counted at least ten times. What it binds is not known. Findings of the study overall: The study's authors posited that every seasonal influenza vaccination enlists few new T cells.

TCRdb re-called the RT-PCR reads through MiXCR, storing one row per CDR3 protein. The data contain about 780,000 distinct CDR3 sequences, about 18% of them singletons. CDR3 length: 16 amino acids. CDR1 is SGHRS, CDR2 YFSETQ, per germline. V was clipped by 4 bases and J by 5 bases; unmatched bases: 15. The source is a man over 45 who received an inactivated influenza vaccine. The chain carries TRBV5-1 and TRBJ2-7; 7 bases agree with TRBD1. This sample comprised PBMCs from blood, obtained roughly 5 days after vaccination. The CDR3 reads CASSILGQVSVDEQYF. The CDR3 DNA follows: TGCGCCAGCAGCATCCTTGGACAGGTGTCTGTCGACGAGCAGTACTTC. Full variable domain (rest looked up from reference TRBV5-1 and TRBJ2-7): KAGVTQTPRYLIKTRGQQVTLSCSPISGHRSVSWYQQTPGQGLQFLFEYFSETQRNKGNFPGRFSGRQFSNSRSEMNVSTLELGDSALYLCASSILGQVSVDEQYFGPGTRLTVT.